This T cell receptor (beta chain) was observed in a study of blood T cell repertoires in COVID-19. Study details: Material from acute and convalescent COVID-19 was sourced from the United States, Italy and Spain.

CDR3 length: 15 residues. The ends lost 8 bases at V and 7 bases at J; junction bases unmatched: 12. Germline values: CDR1 MNHEY, CDR2 SVGAGI. Assay: immunoSEQ multiplex PCR; the TCRdb copy retains only in-frame clones and omits some. The sample includes approximately 260,000 clones, more than 85% of them seen just once. The TCR sequence derives from a man aged 18 to 30 with active or convalescent COVID-19. The V and J genes are TRBV6-5 and TRBJ2-1, with 9 bases that match TRBD2. Source material: peripheral blood. As DNA, the CDR3 is TGTGCCAGCGGATTAATAGCGGGGGCCCCTAATGAGCAGTTCTTC. This translates into CASGLIAGAPNEQFF.